This T cell receptor (beta chain) was obtained from a study of early T cells in non-severe SARS-CoV-2 infection (dated by TCRdb to the early 2020s). About the investigation overall: TCR sequencing used bulk RNA from unsorted whole blood, so alpha and beta chains could not be paired. The investigation overall reported the following: Matching against VDJdb was skewed toward anti-spike CD8 responses, likely underestimated virus-specific expansions, and missed private and CD4 specificities.

V is pruned by 0 bases and J by 2 bases, leaving 3 bases of the junction without a gene match. CDR1 SGDLS and CDR2 YYNGEE are derived from the germline V gene. Including the terminal cysteine and phenylalanine, the CDR3 comprises 15 residues. The kept DNA is CDR3 alone, 45 bases in frame from the first base. This was a case-control study nested in a cohort of healthcare workers in London, UK, who had nasopharyngeal swab PCR tests and blood samples taken every week. Healthcare workers were enrolled in the week of the UK lockdown, from 23 to 31 March 2020, and were followed every week for up to roughly 16 weeks. This clonotype was seen only a few times. This clone's antigen is unknown. There are no base qualities to consult, and no much larger clone falls within one base. Receptor amplification or capture employed 5' RACE. Sequenced on a NextSeq 500. To correct for sequencing error and PCR bias, the TCR library protocol tagged individual cDNA molecules with unique molecular identifiers. Both TCR alpha and beta chains were sequenced, and tight co-correlation was observed between alpha and beta sequence abundances in each sample. Under the source paper's analysis protocol: Decombinator V4 was used to perform V gene, J gene and CDR3 annotation of TCR sequences. TCRs were defined as expanded if a significant change between any two time points was detected under a Poisson model with p below 0.0001. TCR abundances were normalised to the total number of TCRs sequenced per sample and expressed as counts per million. TRAV1-2 paired with TRAJ12, TRAJ20 or TRAJ33 defined MAIT TCRs, while TRAV10 paired with TRAJ18 defined iNKT TCRs. VDJdb, accessed 1 November 2021, was searched for CMV, EBV and SARS-CoV-2 annotated TCRs, with TCRs annotated for multiple antigens excluded. Using fastp trimming at Q25 and MiXCR clonotype assembly, TCRdb reanalyzed the public sequencing data and kept in-frame beta chains. Rows with a matching CDR3 protein are joined into one entry that keeps the most common DNA and genes. TCRdb's processing, not the authors' own work, is the source of the V and J calls. This sample gives roughly 70,000 distinct CDR3 sequences in total; about 13% of them show up just once. The ten biggest clones cover roughly 8.7% of the sample.

Recombination joined TRBV9 with TRBJ2-7, and TRBD2 matches 9 of the central bases. The receptor was isolated from an adult who was a healthcare worker with PCR-confirmed SARS-CoV-2 infection or an uninfected control (not recorded which). The sequenced sample was whole blood. The DNA is TGTGCCAGCAGCGTAGGCGGGAGGGCCCCCTACGAGCAGTACTTC. Its translation reads: CASSVGGRAPYEQYF.